The clone carrying this T cell receptor (beta chain) was observed a handful of times. Its cognate antigen is unknown. It was RNA transcripts that yielded the amplified TCR beta CDR3 regions. The HTBI primer set was used in a first-round RT-PCR of the TCR CDR3. TCRdb processed the multiplex PCR reads anew with MiXCR; each CDR3 protein has one entry. Seen here are 490,000 or so distinct CDR3 sequences, about 20% observed once, and the top ten hold roughly 49%. The CDR3 contains 13 residues. V lost 1 base to trimming and J lost 9 bases, with 12 bases between them. Germline-derived CDR1 and CDR2 are SGHTA and FQGTGA. The sample belongs to a study of T cells in Graves' hyperthyroidism and ophthalmopathy. Study as a whole: Initial diagnosis, before any treatment, was when peripheral blood was collected. The study's findings and limits: Among clonotypes expanded in thyroid above 0.001, most were also found in blood.

Each diagnosis drew on symptoms, thyroxine, TRAb, thyroid ultrasound and orbital computed tomography findings. The PBMCs were taken from approximately 9.7 ml of fresh peripheral blood. The chain uses TRBV7-3 and TRBJ2-5, with D tentatively TRBD1 (5 bases). Sequenced input: blood. The TCR comes from an older woman with Graves' ophthalmopathy. The CDR3 DNA reads as TGTGCCAGCAGCTTAAGTGGGGTAGGGGCCCAGTACTTC. Its protein product is CASSLSGVGAQYF.